These T cell receptor beta chains were read from a single sample in a study of blood T cell repertoires in COVID-19. The method was immunoSEQ multiplex PCR; TCRdb's version includes in-frame clones alone and lacks a portion of them. The sample holds approximately 130,000 clones, 70% to 80% seen once. The sample consisted of peripheral blood. The receptors here all came from a human donor in a cohort sampled during active COVID-19. CDR3s include the opening cysteine and the closing phenylalanine or tryptophan. A D gene is named only where the DNA matches it firmly. Rows give clone size only sometimes, using once, few, many, or a class for an expanded clone.

J: TRBJ1-5
D: -
size: -
V: TRBV5-4
CDR3: CASSQDTHQPQHF
DNA: TGTGCCAGCAGCCAGGACACACATCAGCCCCAGCATTTT

J: TRBJ1-1
D: -
size: -
V: TRBV28
CDR3: CASSFQGGADNTEAFF
DNA: TGTGCCAGCAGTTTCCAGGGAGGGGCGGATAACACTGAAGCTTTCTTT

J: TRBJ2-7
D: TRBD1
size: -
V: TRBV9
CDR3: CASSVDRGPSYEQYF
DNA: TGTGCCAGCAGCGTAGACAGGGGGCCTTCCTACGAGCAGTACTTC

J: TRBJ1-5
D: -
size: once
V: TRBV10-3
CDR3: CAISESTFNPQPQHF
DNA: TGTGCCATCAGTGAGTCGACTTTTAACCCGCAGCCCCAGCATTTT

J: TRBJ2-7
D: TRBD1
size: -
V: TRBV5-1
CDR3: CASYRDRGYEQYF
DNA: TGCGCCAGCTATCGGGACAGGGGTTACGAGCAGTACTTC

J: TRBJ1-1
D: -
size: -
V: TRBV25-1
CDR3: CASSGAKAFF
DNA: TGTGCCAGCAGTGGGGCCAAAGCTTTCTTT

J: TRBJ1-2
D: TRBD1
size: -
V: TRBV5-6
CDR3: CASSGAGRGQSGYTF
DNA: TGTGCCAGCAGCGGGGCGGGCAGGGGGCAGAGTGGCTACACCTTC

J: TRBJ2-7
D: -
size: -
V: TRBV6-1
CDR3: CASSERGYEQYF
DNA: TGTGCCAGCAGTGAACGGGGCTACGAGCAGTACTTC

J: TRBJ1-5
D: -
size: -
V: TRBV5-1
CDR3: CASSLDRFQPQHF
DNA: TGCGCCAGCAGCTTGGACAGGTTTCAGCCCCAGCATTTT

J: TRBJ1-6
D: -
size: -
V: TRBV5-1
CDR3: CASSFGVKGTYNSPLHF
DNA: TGCGCCAGCAGCTTCGGGGTTAAGGGTACCTATAATTCACCCCTCCACTTT

J: TRBJ2-1
D: TRBD2
size: -
V: TRBV27
CDR3: CASSLSGGPYNEQFF
DNA: TGTGCCAGCAGTCTTAGCGGGGGGCCCTACAATGAGCAGTTCTTC

J: TRBJ2-3
D: -
size: -
V: TRBV7-9
CDR3: CASSLVRDIFSLTDTQYF
DNA: TGTGCCAGCAGCTTAGTTCGGGACATCTTTTCCCTCACAGATACGCAGTATTTT

J: TRBJ2-7
D: TRBD1
size: -
V: TRBV28
CDR3: CASSDRDPYEQYF
DNA: TGTGCCAGCAGTGACAGGGACCCCTACGAGCAGTACTTC

J: TRBJ1-4
D: -
size: -
V: TRBV27
CDR3: CASSSRGNEKLFF
DNA: TGTGCCAGCAGTTCAAGGGGTAATGAAAAACTGTTTTTT

J: TRBJ2-7
D: -
size: -
V: TRBV11-2
CDR3: CASSSVLGLSYEQYF
DNA: TGTGCCAGCAGCTCCGTACTGGGGCTCTCCTACGAGCAGTACTTC

J: TRBJ2-5
D: -
size: -
V: TRBV30
CDR3: CAWSVKGLGQTQYF
DNA: TGTGCCTGGAGTGTAAAGGGGTTAGGGCAGACCCAGTACTTC

J: TRBJ2-5
D: -
size: -
V: TRBV24-1
CDR3: CATSDQGRGTQYF
DNA: TGTGCCACCAGTGATCAGGGGAGGGGGACCCAGTACTTC

J: TRBJ2-5
D: TRBD1
size: -
V: TRBV6-6
CDR3: CASSYRAGGVETQYF
DNA: TGTGCCAGCAGTTATAGGGCAGGGGGTGTGGAGACCCAGTACTTC

J: TRBJ2-2
D: -
size: few
V: TRBV3-1/TRBV3-2
CDR3: CPPRHGGGGSTGELFF
DNA: TGTCCCCCCCGCCACGGGGGCGGGGGAAGTACCGGGGAGCTGTTTTTT

J: TRBJ2-6
D: -
size: -
V: TRBV11-2
CDR3: CASSLAGVSGANVLTF
DNA: TGTGCCAGCAGCTTAGCGGGGGTATCTGGGGCCAACGTCCTGACTTTC

J: TRBJ1-5
D: TRBD1
size: -
V: TRBV5-5
CDR3: CASSQGTGAQPQHF
DNA: TGTGCCAGCAGCCAGGGGACAGGGGCTCAGCCCCAGCATTTT

J: TRBJ2-1
D: -
size: -
V: TRBV27
CDR3: CASSLGEGEQFF
DNA: TGTGCCAGCAGTTTAGGCGAGGGTGAGCAGTTCTTC

J: TRBJ2-2
D: TRBD1
size: -
V: TRBV28
CDR3: CASSLGQANTGELFF
DNA: TGTGCCAGCAGTCTCGGACAGGCGAACACCGGGGAGCTGTTTTTT

J: TRBJ1-4
D: TRBD1
size: once
V: TRBV7-9
CDR3: CASSNTQGLGEKLFF
DNA: TGTGCCAGCAGCAATACACAGGGGCTCGGAGAAAAACTGTTTTTT

J: TRBJ1-4
D: TRBD1
size: -
V: TRBV6-1
CDR3: CASSASRDRGRGEKLFF
DNA: TGTGCCAGCAGTGCCTCCCGGGACAGGGGGCGCGGTGAAAAACTGTTTTTT

J: TRBJ2-3
D: -
size: -
V: TRBV6-5
CDR3: CASSQMIGTDTQYF
DNA: TGTGCCAGCAGCCAGATGATCGGCACAGATACGCAGTATTTT

J: TRBJ2-2
D: TRBD1
size: -
V: TRBV11-3
CDR3: CASSPGTAPSGGELFF
DNA: TGTGCCAGCAGCCCCGGGACAGCTCCATCGGGCGGGGAGCTGTTTTTT

J: TRBJ1-6
D: TRBD1
size: -
V: TRBV7-3
CDR3: CASSPGQLSPLHF
DNA: TGTGCCAGCAGCCCGGGACAGCTTTCACCCCTCCACTTT

J: TRBJ1-2
D: TRBD1
size: -
V: TRBV5-5
CDR3: CASRVGRGLYGYTF
DNA: TGTGCCAGCCGGGTAGGCAGGGGGCTGTATGGCTACACCTTC

J: TRBJ2-7
D: -
size: -
V: TRBV6-5
CDR3: CASSYEGRSYEQYF
DNA: TGTGCCAGCAGTTACGAGGGTAGATCCTACGAGCAGTACTTC

J: TRBJ2-3
D: TRBD1
size: -
V: TRBV24-1
CDR3: CATSGSRDRVSDTQYF
DNA: TGTGCCACCAGTGGCTCCCGGGACAGGGTCTCAGATACGCAGTATTTT

J: TRBJ2-3
D: TRBD2
size: -
V: TRBV5-1
CDR3: CASSLGLAESTDTQYF
DNA: TGCGCCAGCAGCTTGGGACTAGCGGAGAGCACAGATACGCAGTATTTT

J: TRBJ2-5
D: TRBD2
size: -
V: TRBV6-1
CDR3: CASSEVSGGGQETQYF
DNA: TGTGCCAGCAGTGAAGTTAGCGGGGGGGGCCAAGAGACCCAGTACTTC

J: TRBJ1-5
D: -
size: -
V: TRBV29-1
CDR3: CSVAQDNSQPQHF
DNA: TGCAGCGTTGCGCAGGACAACAGCCAGCCCCAGCATTTT

J: TRBJ2-3
D: -
size: -
V: TRBV5-8
CDR3: CASSPLDYTDTQYF
DNA: TGTGCCAGCAGCCCACTTGACTACACAGATACGCAGTATTTT

J: TRBJ2-7
D: TRBD2
size: few
V: TRBV6-5
CDR3: CASSYSRLAGGYEQYF
DNA: TGTGCCAGCAGTTACTCGCGACTAGCGGGGGGCTACGAGCAGTACTTC

J: TRBJ1-1
D: -
size: -
V: TRBV10-3
CDR3: CAISDRGEQAEAFF
DNA: TGTGCCATCAGTGACAGGGGTGAACAAGCTGAAGCTTTCTTT